Given below is one T cell receptor (beta chain) in context. Other DNA sequences in the sample encode the same CDR3. This sample is part of a study of shared clonotypes between healthy human individuals. Assay used: immunoSEQ multiplex PCR; TCRdb lists only in-frame clones, some missing. The sample contains 1.5 million to 1.9 million clones, 98% of which appear only once. Germline-derived CDR1 and CDR2 are SGHRS and YFSETQ. V shed 0 bases and J 7 bases; nucleotides not matched to a gene: 5. CDR3 length: 14 amino acids. The specimen was naive CD4+ T cells sorted from blood. The subset was: CD45RA+ positively selected. This clonotype was sampled from a man aged 30 to 39 in good health. This chain joins TRBV5-1 and TRBJ2-7; 9 nucleotides align to TRBD1. Here the CDR3 DNA reads TGCGCCAGCAGCTTGGGACAGGGGGTTGGTGAGCAGTACTTC. Amino acid sequence: CASSLGQGVGEQYF.